This paragraph reports one T cell receptor (beta chain). The CDR3 covers 14 residues. Trimming removed 3 bases from V and 7 bases from J, with 16 bases in between. Germline V gene sequence: CDR1 SEHNR, CDR2 FQNEAQ (reference sequence). A J-beta primer mix and a sample-barcoded 5' primer were used in a second PCR of roughly 7 to 12 cycles. TCRdb fed the 5' RACE reads into MiXCR, producing one record per CDR3 protein. The sample consists of some 1.7 million distinct CDR3 sequences, about 28% of them appearing once. The sample is drawn from a study of blood T cells in healthy people across ages. Sequenced sample: blood. This rearrangement joins TRBV7-9 to TRBJ2-7, with D maybe TRBD1 (6 bases). The clonotype originates from a woman between 25 and 40 years old in good health. This chain's CDR3 is CASSFTQGLGEQYF. Here the CDR3 DNA reads TGTGCCAGCAGCTTTACACAGGGTTTGGGGGAGCAGTACTTC.